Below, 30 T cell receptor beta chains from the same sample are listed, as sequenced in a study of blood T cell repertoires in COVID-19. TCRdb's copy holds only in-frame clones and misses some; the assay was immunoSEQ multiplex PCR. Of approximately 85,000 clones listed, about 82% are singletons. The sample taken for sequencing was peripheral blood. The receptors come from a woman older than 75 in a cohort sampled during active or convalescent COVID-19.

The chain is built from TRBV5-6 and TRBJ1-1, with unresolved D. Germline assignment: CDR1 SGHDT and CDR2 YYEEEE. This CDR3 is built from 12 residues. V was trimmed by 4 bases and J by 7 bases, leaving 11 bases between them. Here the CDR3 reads CASSPYGFEAFF. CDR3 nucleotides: TGTGCCAGCAGCCCGTACGGGTTTGAAGCTTTCTTT. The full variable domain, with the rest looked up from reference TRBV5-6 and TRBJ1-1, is DAGVTQSPTHLIKTRGQQVTLRCSPKSGHDTVSWYQQALGQGPQFIFQYYEEEERQRGNFPDRFSGHQFPNYSSELNVNALLLGDSALYLCASSPYGFEAFFGQGTRLTVV.

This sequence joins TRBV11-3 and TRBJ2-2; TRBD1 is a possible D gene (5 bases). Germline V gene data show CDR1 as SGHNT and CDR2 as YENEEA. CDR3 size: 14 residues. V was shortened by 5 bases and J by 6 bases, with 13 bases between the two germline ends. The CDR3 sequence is CASSRNPGSGELFF. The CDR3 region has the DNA TGTGCCAGCAGCCGCAACCCAGGGTCCGGGGAGCTGTTTTTT.

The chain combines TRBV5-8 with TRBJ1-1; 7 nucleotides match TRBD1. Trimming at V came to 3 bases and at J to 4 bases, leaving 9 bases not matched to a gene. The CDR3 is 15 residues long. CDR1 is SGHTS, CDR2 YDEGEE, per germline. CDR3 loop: CASSSLAGGFTEAFF. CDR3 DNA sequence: TGTGCCAGCAGCTCCTTGGCAGGGGGTTTCACTGAAGCTTTCTTT.

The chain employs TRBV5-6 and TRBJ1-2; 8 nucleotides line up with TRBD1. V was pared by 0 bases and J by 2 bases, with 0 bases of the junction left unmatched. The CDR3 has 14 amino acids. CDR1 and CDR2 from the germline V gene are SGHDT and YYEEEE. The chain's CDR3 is CASSLGDRNYGYTF. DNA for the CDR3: TGTGCCAGCAGCTTGGGGGACAGGAACTATGGCTACACCTTC.

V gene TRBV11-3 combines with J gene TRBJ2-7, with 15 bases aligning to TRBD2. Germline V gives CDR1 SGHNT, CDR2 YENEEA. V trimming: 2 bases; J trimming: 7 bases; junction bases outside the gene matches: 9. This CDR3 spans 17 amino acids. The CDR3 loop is CASSLRTSGRAGWEQYV. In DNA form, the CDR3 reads TGTGCCAGCAGCTTAAGGACTAGCGGGAGGGCCGGATGGGAGCAGTACGTC.

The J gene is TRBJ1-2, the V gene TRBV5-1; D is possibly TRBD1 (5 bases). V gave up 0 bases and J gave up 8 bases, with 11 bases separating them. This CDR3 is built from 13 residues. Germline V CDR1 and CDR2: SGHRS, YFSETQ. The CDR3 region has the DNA TGCGCCAGCAGCTTGGGGGACTCCCGGGGCTACACCTTC. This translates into CASSLGDSRGYTF.

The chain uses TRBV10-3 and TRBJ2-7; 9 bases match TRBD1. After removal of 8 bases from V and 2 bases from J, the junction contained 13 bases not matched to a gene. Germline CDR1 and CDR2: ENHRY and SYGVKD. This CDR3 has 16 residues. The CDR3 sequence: CAIGDREKGRTYEQYF. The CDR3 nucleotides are TGTGCCATCGGGGACAGGGAAAAGGGAAGAACCTACGAGCAGTACTTC.

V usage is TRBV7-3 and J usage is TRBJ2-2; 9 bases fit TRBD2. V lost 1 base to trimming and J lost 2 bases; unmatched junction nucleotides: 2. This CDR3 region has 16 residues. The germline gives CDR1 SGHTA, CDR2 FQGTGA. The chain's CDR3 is CASSLMGLANTGELFF. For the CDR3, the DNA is TGTGCCAGCAGCTTAATGGGACTAGCAAACACCGGGGAGCTGTTTTTT.

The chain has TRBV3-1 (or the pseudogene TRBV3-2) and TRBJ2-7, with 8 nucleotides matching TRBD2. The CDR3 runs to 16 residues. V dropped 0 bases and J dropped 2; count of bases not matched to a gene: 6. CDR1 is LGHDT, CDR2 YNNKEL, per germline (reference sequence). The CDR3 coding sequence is TGTGCCAGCAGCCAAGAGGAGCGGGGGATTGCCTACGAGCAGTACTTC. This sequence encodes CASSQEERGIAYEQYF.

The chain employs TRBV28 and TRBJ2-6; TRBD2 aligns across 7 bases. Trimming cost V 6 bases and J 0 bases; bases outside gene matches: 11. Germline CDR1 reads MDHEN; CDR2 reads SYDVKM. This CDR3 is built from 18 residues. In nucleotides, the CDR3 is TGTGCCAGCAGCCTGGTTGGCGGGAGAGGCTCTGGGGCCAACGTCCTGACTTTC. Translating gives CASSLVGGRGSGANVLTF. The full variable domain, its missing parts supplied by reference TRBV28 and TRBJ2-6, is DVKVTQSSRYLVKRTGEKVFLECVQDMDHENMFWYRQDPGLGLRLIYFSYDVKMKEKGDIPEGYSVSREKKERFSLILESASTNQTSMYLCASSLVGGRGSGANVLTFGAGSRLTVL.

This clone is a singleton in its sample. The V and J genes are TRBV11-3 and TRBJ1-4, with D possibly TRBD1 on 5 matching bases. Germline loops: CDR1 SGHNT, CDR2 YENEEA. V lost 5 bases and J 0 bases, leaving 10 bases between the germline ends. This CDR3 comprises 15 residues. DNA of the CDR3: TGTGCCAGCAGCCGAAGACAGACAACTAATGAAAAACTGTTTTTT. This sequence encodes CASSRRQTTNEKLFF.

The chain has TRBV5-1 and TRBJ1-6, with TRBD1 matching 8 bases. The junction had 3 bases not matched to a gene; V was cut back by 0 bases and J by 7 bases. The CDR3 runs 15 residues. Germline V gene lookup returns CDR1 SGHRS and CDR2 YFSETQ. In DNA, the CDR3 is TGCGCCAGCAGCTTGGAAACAGGGGGAAATTCACCCCTCCACTTT. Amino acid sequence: CASSLETGGNSPLHF. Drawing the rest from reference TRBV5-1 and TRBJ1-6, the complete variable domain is KAGVTQTPRYLIKTRGQQVTLSCSPISGHRSVSWYQQTPGQGLQFLFEYFSETQRNKGNFPGRFSGRQFSNSRSEMNVSTLELGDSALYLCASSLETGGNSPLHFGNGTRLTVT.

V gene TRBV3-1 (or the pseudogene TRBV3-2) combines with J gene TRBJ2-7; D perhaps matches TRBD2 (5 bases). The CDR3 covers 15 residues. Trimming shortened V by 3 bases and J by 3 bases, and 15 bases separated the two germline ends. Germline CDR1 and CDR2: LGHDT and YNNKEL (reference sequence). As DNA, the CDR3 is TGTGCCAGCAGCCAGTGGAGGACTGCTCACTACGAGCAGTACTTC. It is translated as CASSQWRTAHYEQYF.

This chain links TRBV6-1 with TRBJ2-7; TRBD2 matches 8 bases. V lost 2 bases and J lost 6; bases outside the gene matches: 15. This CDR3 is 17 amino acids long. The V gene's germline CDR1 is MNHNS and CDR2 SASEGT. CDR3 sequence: CASSENRWELAVSEQYV. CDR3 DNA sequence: TGTGCCAGCAGTGAAAATCGCTGGGAACTAGCGGTTTCCGAGCAGTACGTC.

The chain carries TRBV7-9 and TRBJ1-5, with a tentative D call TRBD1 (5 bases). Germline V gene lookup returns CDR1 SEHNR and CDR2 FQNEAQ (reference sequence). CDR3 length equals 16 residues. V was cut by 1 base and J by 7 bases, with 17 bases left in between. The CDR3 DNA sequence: TGTGCCAGCAGCTTAGATGGAATCGACGGGGGGCAGCCCCAGCATTTT. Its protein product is CASSLDGIDGGQPQHF.

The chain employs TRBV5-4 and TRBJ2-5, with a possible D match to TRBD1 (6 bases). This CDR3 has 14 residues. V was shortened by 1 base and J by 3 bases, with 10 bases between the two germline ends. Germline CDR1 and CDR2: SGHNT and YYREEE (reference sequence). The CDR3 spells CASSLRSGEETQYF. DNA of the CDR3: TGTGCCAGCAGCTTGAGGTCAGGGGAAGAGACCCAGTACTTC.

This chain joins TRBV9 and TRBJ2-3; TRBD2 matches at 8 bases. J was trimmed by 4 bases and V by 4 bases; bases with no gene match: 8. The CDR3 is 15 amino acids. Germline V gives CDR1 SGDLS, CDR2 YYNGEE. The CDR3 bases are TGTGCCAGCAGCCTCTCAAGCGGGAGAGCAGATACGCAGTATTTT. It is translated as CASSLSSGRADTQYF.

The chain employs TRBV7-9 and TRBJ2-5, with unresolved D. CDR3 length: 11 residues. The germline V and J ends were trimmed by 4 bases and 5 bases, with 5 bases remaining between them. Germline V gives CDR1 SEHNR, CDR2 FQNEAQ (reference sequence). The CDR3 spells CASSSVETQYF. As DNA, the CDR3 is TGTGCCAGCAGCTCAGTGGAGACCCAGTACTTC.

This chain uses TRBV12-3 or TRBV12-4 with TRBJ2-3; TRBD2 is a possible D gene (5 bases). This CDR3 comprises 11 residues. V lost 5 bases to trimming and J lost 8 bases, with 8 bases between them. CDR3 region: CASSAAGTQYF. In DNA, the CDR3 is TGTGCCAGCAGTGCGGCGGGTACGCAGTATTTT.

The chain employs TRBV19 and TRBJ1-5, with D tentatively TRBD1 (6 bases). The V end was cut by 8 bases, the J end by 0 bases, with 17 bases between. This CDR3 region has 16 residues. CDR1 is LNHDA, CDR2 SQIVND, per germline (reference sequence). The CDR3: CASGTGTFYSNQPQHF. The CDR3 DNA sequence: TGTGCCAGTGGGACCGGGACATTCTATAGCAATCAGCCCCAGCATTTT.

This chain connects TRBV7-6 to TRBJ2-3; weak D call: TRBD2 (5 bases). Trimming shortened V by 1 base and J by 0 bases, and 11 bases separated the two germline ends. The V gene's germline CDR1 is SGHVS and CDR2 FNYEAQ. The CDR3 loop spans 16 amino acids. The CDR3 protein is CASSLGAVTSTDTQYF. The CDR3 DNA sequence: TGTGCCAGCAGCTTAGGAGCGGTGACTAGCACAGATACGCAGTATTTT.

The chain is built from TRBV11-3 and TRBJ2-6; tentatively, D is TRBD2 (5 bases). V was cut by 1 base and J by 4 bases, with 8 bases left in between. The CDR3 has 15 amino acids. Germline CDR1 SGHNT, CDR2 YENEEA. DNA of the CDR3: TGTGCCAGCAGCTTAGGGGGAGCAGGGGCCAACGTCCTGACTTTC. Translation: CASSLGGAGANVLTF.

The CDR3 sequence: CASTGRRDTEAFF. CDR3 DNA: TGTGCCAGTACGGGCAGGAGGGACACTGAAGCTTTCTTT. The chain has TRBV19 and TRBJ1-1; D is ambiguous. V lost 7 bases and J 3 bases, leaving 12 bases between the germline ends. CDR1 is LNHDA and CDR2 is SQIVND in the germline V gene (reference sequence). This CDR3 comprises 13 residues.

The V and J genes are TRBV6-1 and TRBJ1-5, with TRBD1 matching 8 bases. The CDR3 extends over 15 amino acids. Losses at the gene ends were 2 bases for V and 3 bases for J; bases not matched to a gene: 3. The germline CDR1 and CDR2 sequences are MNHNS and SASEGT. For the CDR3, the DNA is TGTGCCAGCAGTGAAAACAGGGGGAACAATCAGCCCCAGCATTTT. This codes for CASSENRGNNQPQHF.

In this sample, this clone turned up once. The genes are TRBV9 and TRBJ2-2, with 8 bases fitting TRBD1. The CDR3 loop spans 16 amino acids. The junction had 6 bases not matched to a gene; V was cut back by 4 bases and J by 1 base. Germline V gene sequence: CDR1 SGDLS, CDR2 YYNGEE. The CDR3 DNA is TGTGCCAGCAGCCTCCGGACAGGGTGGAACACCGGGGAGCTGTTTTTT. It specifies CASSLRTGWNTGELFF.

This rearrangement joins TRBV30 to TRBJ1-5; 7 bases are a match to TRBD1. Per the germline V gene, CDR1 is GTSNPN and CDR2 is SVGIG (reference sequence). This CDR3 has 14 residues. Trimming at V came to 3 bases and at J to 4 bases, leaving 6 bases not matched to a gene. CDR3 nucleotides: TGTGCCTGGAGCGGCGGACAGGAGAATCAGCCCCAGCATTTT. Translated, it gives CAWSGGQENQPQHF.

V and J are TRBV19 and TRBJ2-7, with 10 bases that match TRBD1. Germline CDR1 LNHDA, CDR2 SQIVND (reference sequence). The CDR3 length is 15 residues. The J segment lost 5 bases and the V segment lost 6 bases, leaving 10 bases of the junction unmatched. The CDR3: CASSRDRGLGHEQYF. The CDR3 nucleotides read TGTGCCAGTAGCCGGGACAGGGGTTTGGGCCACGAGCAGTACTTC.

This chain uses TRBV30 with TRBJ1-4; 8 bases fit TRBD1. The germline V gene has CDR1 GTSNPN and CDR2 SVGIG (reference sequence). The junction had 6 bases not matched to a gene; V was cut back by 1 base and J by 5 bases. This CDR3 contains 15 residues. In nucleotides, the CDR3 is TGTGCCTGGAGTGCGAGGGACAGGTCGAATGAAAAACTGTTTTTT. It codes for CAWSARDRSNEKLFF.

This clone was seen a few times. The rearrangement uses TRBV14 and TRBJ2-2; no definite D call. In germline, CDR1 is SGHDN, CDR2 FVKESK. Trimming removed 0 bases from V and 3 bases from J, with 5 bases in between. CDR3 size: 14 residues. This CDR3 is CASSQDRYTGELFF. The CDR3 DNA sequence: TGTGCCAGCAGCCAAGATCGGTACACCGGGGAGCTGTTTTTT.

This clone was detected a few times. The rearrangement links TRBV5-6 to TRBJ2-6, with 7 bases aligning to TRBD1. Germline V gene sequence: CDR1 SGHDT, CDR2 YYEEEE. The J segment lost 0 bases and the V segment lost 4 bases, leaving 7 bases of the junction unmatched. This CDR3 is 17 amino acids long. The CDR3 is CASSLGQVRSGANVLTF. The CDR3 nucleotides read TGTGCCAGCAGCCTAGGACAGGTCCGCTCTGGGGCCAACGTCCTGACTTTC.